This passage covers 29 T cell receptor beta chains from one sample sequenced in a study of shared clonotypes between healthy human individuals. Repertoires were generated with immunoSEQ multiplex PCR, while TCRdb's copy carries only in-frame clones and drops some. The sample records about 1,500,000 clones, 95% to 97% being singletons. Input material: naive CD4+ T cells sorted from blood. As for subset: CD45RA+ positively selected. The receptors here all came from a man aged 30 to 39 in good health.

This chain connects TRBV27 to TRBJ1-1; TRBD1 matches 7 bases. The V gene's germline CDR1 is MNHEY and CDR2 SMNVEV (reference sequence). The V gene end was trimmed by 6 bases and the J gene end by 0 bases; junction bases not matched to a gene: 10. The CDR3 is 16 amino acids. CDR3 DNA sequence: TGTGCCAGCAGCCACGTATACAGGGGCATGAACACTGAAGCTTTCTTT. It codes for CASSHVYRGMNTEAFF.

This chain joins TRBV7-2 and TRBJ2-3; D not certain. V was pared by 4 bases and J by 4 bases, with 9 bases between. Germline V gene sequence: CDR1 SGHTA, CDR2 FQGNSA. The CDR3 length is 13 residues. CDR3 coding DNA: TGTGCCAGCAGCTCGAACCGCCCAGATACGCAGTATTTT. As protein: CASSSNRPDTQYF.

The chain employs TRBV5-6 and TRBJ2-3; a weak D match, TRBD2 (6 bases). This CDR3 has 13 amino acids. The V and J ends lost 4 bases and 6 bases respectively, with 12 bases between them. CDR1 and CDR2 from the germline V gene are SGHDT and YYEEEE. As DNA, the CDR3 is TGTGCCAGCAGCCCAACTAGCCTGGATACGCAGTATTTT. Translation: CASSPTSLDTQYF.

In this sample, this clone turned up once. The gene calls are TRBV6-5 and TRBJ1-4, with D possibly matching TRBD1 (5 bases). V was trimmed by 2 bases and J by 6 bases, leaving 13 bases between them. The CDR3 has 15 residues. The germline gives CDR1 MNHEY, CDR2 SVGAGI. Here the CDR3 DNA reads TGTGCCAGCAGTTACATGGGGGGTTCTGATGAAAAACTGTTTTTT. Translation: CASSYMGGSDEKLFF.

Concerning this clone: Distinct nucleotide sequences in the sample also encode this CDR3. The chain employs TRBV9 and TRBJ2-1; 7 bases line up with TRBD2. V was clipped by 0 bases and J by 5 bases; unmatched bases: 5. The CDR3 contains 15 residues. CDR1 is SGDLS, CDR2 YYNGEE, per germline. This CDR3 reads CASSVGSSGNNEQFF. The CDR3 coding sequence is TGTGCCAGCAGCGTAGGTTCAAGCGGGAACAATGAGCAGTTCTTC.

The chain joins TRBV27 to TRBJ2-7; TRBD2 is a possible D gene (5 bases). CDR3 length equals 14 residues. Germline assignment: CDR1 MNHEY and CDR2 SMNVEV (reference sequence). V was cut by 6 bases and J by 1 base, with 13 bases left in between. DNA for the CDR3: TGTGCCAGCAGGGGAGCGCCTCCTTCCTACGAGCAGTACTTC. Protein sequence: CASRGAPPSYEQYF.

The chain carries TRBV4-3 and TRBJ2-2; 7 nucleotides line up with TRBD1. Losses at the gene ends were 3 bases for V and 2 bases for J; bases not matched to a gene: 15. In germline, CDR1 is LGHNA, CDR2 YSLEER. The CDR3 is made up of 19 amino acids. This CDR3 is CASSQNIGLGTANTGELFF. CDR3 coding DNA: TGCGCCAGCAGCCAGAATATTGGACTCGGGACAGCTAACACCGGGGAGCTGTTTTTT.

V usage is TRBV18 and J usage is TRBJ1-5; TRBD1 matches 11 bases. With 6 bases clipped from V and 4 bases from J, the junction kept 8 bases outside the gene matches. CDR3 length equals 16 residues. The germline CDR1 and CDR2 sequences are KGHSH and LQKENI. Here the CDR3 DNA reads TGTGCCAGCTCCCCCGGGACAGGGGGTCCGAATCAGCCCCAGCATTTT. The encoded protein is CASSPGTGGPNQPQHF.

The rearrangement uses TRBV5-6 and TRBJ2-5; D is perhaps TRBD1 (5 bases). V lost 2 bases, J lost 0 bases, and 8 bases lay in between. Germline V lookup: CDR1 SGHDT, CDR2 YYEEEE. This CDR3 contains 14 residues. The DNA for the CDR3 is TGTGCCAGCAGCTTACAGGCGTACCAAGAGACCCAGTACTTC. It specifies CASSLQAYQETQYF.

The chain joins TRBV28 to TRBJ2-5, with D possibly TRBD2 on 5 matching bases. Trimming removed 10 bases at V and 6 bases at J, with 15 bases between. The CDR3 spans 12 residues. Germline V gene lookup returns CDR1 MDHEN and CDR2 SYDVKM. The CDR3: CAICRADKTQYF. The CDR3, as DNA: TGTGCCATCTGTAGAGCGGATAAGACCCAGTACTTC.

V and J are TRBV9 and TRBJ1-1; possibly TRBD1 for D (5 bases). Trimming took off 0 bases at V and 7 bases at J, with 10 bases between the two ends. Germline-derived CDR1 and CDR2 are SGDLS and YYNGEE. This CDR3 comprises 13 residues. This chain's CDR3 is CASSVVDTYEAFF. For the CDR3, the DNA is TGTGCCAGCAGCGTAGTGGACACCTATGAAGCTTTCTTT.

V and J are TRBV28 and TRBJ2-7; D is undetermined. V lost 5 bases, J lost 6 bases, and 17 bases lay in between. This CDR3 is 14 amino acids long. From germline, CDR1 is MDHEN and CDR2 SYDVKM. The CDR3 sequence is CASSPRQLAAEQYF. The CDR3 bases are TGTGCCAGCAGTCCAAGACAACTCGCAGCCGAGCAGTACTTC.

The J gene is TRBJ2-7, the V gene TRBV13; D may be TRBD1 (6 bases). CDR3 size: 13 residues. The V gene lost 4 bases and the J gene lost 3 bases, with 10 bases spanning the gap. Per germline, CDR1 PRHDT and CDR2 FYEKMQ (reference sequence). The CDR3 here is CASSSGHSYEQYF. The CDR3 DNA is TGTGCCAGCAGCTCGGGACACAGCTACGAGCAGTACTTC.

The rearrangement joins TRBV5-4 to TRBJ2-1; 8 nucleotides agree with TRBD2. V trimming: 3 bases; J trimming: 5 bases; junction bases outside the gene matches: 7. The CDR3 has 15 amino acids. CDR1 SGHNT and CDR2 YYREEE come from the germline V gene (reference sequence). The CDR3 loop is CASSWSSGWNNEQFF. CDR3 DNA sequence: TGTGCCAGCAGCTGGTCTAGCGGGTGGAACAATGAGCAGTTCTTC.

This rearrangement joins TRBV7-8 to TRBJ2-7, with 9 bases lining up with TRBD1. J was trimmed by 5 bases and V by 5 bases; bases with no gene match: 7. CDR3 length equals 14 residues. Per germline, CDR1 SGHVS and CDR2 FQNEAQ. The CDR3 nucleotides are TGTGCCAGCAGCCCAGGACAGGGGCGAAACGAGCAGTACTTC. It yields the protein CASSPGQGRNEQYF.

This chain joins TRBV28 and TRBJ1-2; the D gene is possibly TRBD1 (5 bases). CDR3 length: 14 residues. Trimming left V 5 bases short and J 2 bases short, with 12 bases between. Germline lookup yields CDR1 MDHEN and CDR2 SYDVKM. Here the CDR3 reads CASSRWDLNYGYTF. The DNA of the CDR3 is TGTGCCAGCAGTAGATGGGACTTGAACTATGGCTACACCTTC.

This CDR3 is CASSSLSYEQYF. DNA for the CDR3: TGTGCCAGCAGCTCCCTTTCCTACGAGCAGTACTTC. The rearrangement joins TRBV5-5 to TRBJ2-7; D is undetermined. The CDR3 loop spans 12 amino acids. Trimming removed 3 bases at V and 1 base at J, with 5 bases between. Germline assignment: CDR1 SGHKS and CDR2 YYEKEE (reference sequence).

The V and J genes are TRBV6-5 and TRBJ2-7, with unresolved D. The ends were cut back, 0 bases at V and 0 bases at J, with 6 bases in the middle. CDR1 MNHEY and CDR2 SVGAGI come from the germline V gene. The CDR3 consists of 14 residues. The CDR3 DNA reads TGTGCCAGCAGTTACTCCCCAGTCTCCTACGAGCAGTACTTC. Translated, it gives CASSYSPVSYEQYF.

This chain connects TRBV2 to TRBJ2-3, with 14 nucleotides matching TRBD2. J gave up 7 bases and V 6 bases, and 6 bases lay outside the gene matches. In germline, CDR1 is SNHLY, CDR2 FYNNEI. The CDR3 runs 15 residues. The chain's CDR3 is CASRAGLAGEHTQYF. Here the CDR3 DNA reads TGTGCCAGCAGGGCGGGACTAGCGGGAGAGCATACGCAGTATTTT.

The rearrangement joins TRBV30 to TRBJ2-2; no clear D gene. Germline-derived CDR1 and CDR2 are GTSNPN and SVGIG (reference sequence). Deletions cut 0 bases from V and 6 bases from J, with 5 bases between. This CDR3 has 12 residues. The CDR3 DNA reads as TGTGCCTGGAGTGTAGTGCCCGGGGAGCTGTTTTTT. Protein sequence: CAWSVVPGELFF.

This clone has just one count. The chain combines TRBV18 with TRBJ2-7, with D perhaps matching TRBD1 (5 bases). In germline, CDR1 is KGHSH, CDR2 LQKENI. The V end was cut by 3 bases, the J end by 5 bases, with 11 bases between. The CDR3 contains 13 residues. CDR3 loop: CASSPRVSDEQYF. The CDR3, as DNA: TGTGCCAGCTCACCCAGGGTCTCGGACGAGCAGTACTTC.

The rearrangement links TRBV27 to TRBJ2-1; no firm D call. Germline assignment: CDR1 MNHEY and CDR2 SMNVEV (reference sequence). This CDR3 comprises 14 residues. V was cut by 9 bases and J by 1 base, with 13 bases left in between. The CDR3 reads CASKRQVSYNEQFF. CDR3 DNA sequence: TGTGCCAGTAAACGGCAGGTTTCCTACAATGAGCAGTTCTTC.

The chain is built from TRBV6-5 and TRBJ1-1; D unclear. V was cut by 6 bases and J by 2 bases, with 13 bases left in between. Germline CDR1 reads MNHEY; CDR2 reads SVGAGI. The CDR3 is made up of 14 amino acids. The CDR3 region is CASRPPGVNTEAFF. In DNA, the CDR3 is TGTGCCAGCAGACCTCCAGGCGTTAACACTGAAGCTTTCTTT.

This clone was recorded only once. The genes are TRBV10-3 and TRBJ2-7; TRBD1 is a possible D gene (6 bases). V lost 3 bases and J lost 5, with 11 bases in between. This CDR3 region has 13 residues. Germline V gives CDR1 ENHRY, CDR2 SYGVKD. In DNA form, the CDR3 reads TGTGCCATCAGTGATAGAACAGGGAACGAGCAGTACTTC. Translation: CAISDRTGNEQYF.

The chain combines TRBV7-8 with TRBJ1-2, with 7 bases aligning to TRBD1. V shed 0 bases, J shed 8 bases, and the junction held 6 bases outside the gene matches. CDR1 is SGHVS and CDR2 is FQNEAQ in the germline V gene. The CDR3 totals 14 residues. Written as DNA, the CDR3 is TGTGCCAGCAGCTTAGCGCAGGGGGGTCGGGGCTACACCTTC. Translating gives CASSLAQGGRGYTF.

J is TRBJ1-2 and V is TRBV6-1, with D hard to call. Germline lookup yields CDR1 MNHNS and CDR2 SASEGT. This CDR3 spans 13 amino acids. The ends were cut back, 3 bases at V and 3 bases at J, with 8 bases in the middle. The CDR3 DNA sequence: TGTGCCAGCAGTGACGGGAGTCACTATGGCTACACCTTC. This sequence encodes CASSDGSHYGYTF.

The chain links TRBV28 to TRBJ1-1; D is unresolved. The CDR3 is 14 residues long. With 2 bases removed from V and 3 bases from J, the gap between germline ends came to 10 bases. Germline-derived CDR1 and CDR2 are MDHEN and SYDVKM. In DNA, the CDR3 is TGTGCCAGCAGTTTAGGGATTCGGGACACTGAAGCTTTCTTT. As protein: CASSLGIRDTEAFF.

This clone was seen a single time. The chain combines TRBV5-1 with TRBJ2-3; 8 bases are shared with TRBD1. V gave up 5 bases and J gave up 4 bases; unmatched junction bases: 6. CDR3 size: 14 residues. CDR1 SGHRS and CDR2 YFSETQ come from the germline V gene. The CDR3 sequence is CASSWQGAADTQYF. In DNA, the CDR3 is TGCGCCAGCAGTTGGCAGGGGGCCGCAGATACGCAGTATTTT. Filled out from reference TRBV5-1 and TRBJ2-3, the complete variable domain reads KAGVTQTPRYLIKTRGQQVTLSCSPISGHRSVSWYQQTPGQGLQFLFEYFSETQRNKGNFPGRFSGRQFSNSRSEMNVSTLELGDSALYLCASSWQGAADTQYFGPGTRLTVL.

This sequence joins TRBV5-6 and TRBJ2-7; 10 bases map to TRBD2. Trimming at V came to 1 base and at J to 7 bases, leaving 11 bases not matched to a gene. CDR1 and CDR2 (germline): SGHDT, YYEEEE. The CDR3 contains 16 residues. The CDR3: CASSLNFASGSGEQYF. In DNA, the CDR3 is TGTGCCAGCAGCTTGAATTTTGCTAGCGGGAGTGGTGAGCAGTACTTC. Drawing the rest from reference TRBV5-6 and TRBJ2-7, the complete variable domain is DAGVTQSPTHLIKTRGQQVTLRCSPKSGHDTVSWYQQALGQGPQFIFQYYEEEERQRGNFPDRFSGHQFPNYSSELNVNALLLGDSALYLCASSLNFASGSGEQYFGPGTRLTVT.